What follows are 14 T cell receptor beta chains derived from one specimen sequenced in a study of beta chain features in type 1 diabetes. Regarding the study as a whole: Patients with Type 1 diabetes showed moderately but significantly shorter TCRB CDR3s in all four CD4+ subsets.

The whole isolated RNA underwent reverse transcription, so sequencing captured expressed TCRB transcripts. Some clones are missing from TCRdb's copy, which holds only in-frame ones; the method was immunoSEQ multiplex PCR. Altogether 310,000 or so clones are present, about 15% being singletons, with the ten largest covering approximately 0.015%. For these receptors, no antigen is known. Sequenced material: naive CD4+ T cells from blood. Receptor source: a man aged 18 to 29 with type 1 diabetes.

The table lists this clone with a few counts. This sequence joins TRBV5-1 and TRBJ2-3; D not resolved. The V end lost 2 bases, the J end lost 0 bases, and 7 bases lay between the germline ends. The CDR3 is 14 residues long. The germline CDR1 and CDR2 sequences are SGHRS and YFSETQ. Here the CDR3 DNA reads TGCGCCAGCAGCTTCGACACCAGCACAGATACGCAGTATTTT. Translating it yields CASSFDTSTDTQYF. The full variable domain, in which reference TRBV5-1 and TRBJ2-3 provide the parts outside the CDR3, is KAGVTQTPRYLIKTRGQQVTLSCSPISGHRSVSWYQQTPGQGLQFLFEYFSETQRNKGNFPGRFSGRQFSNSRSEMNVSTLELGDSALYLCASSFDTSTDTQYFGPGTRLTVL.

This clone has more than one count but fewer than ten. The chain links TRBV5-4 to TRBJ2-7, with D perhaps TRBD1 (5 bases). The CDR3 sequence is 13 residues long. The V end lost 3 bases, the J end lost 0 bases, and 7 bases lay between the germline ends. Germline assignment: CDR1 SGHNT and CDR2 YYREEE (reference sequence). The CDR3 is CASSSDTSYEQYF. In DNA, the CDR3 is TGTGCCAGCAGCTCGGACACCTCCTACGAGCAGTACTTC.

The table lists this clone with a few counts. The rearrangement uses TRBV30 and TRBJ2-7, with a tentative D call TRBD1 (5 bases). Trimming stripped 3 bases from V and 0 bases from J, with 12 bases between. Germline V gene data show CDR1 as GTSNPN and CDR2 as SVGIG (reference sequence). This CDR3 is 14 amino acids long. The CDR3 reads CAWSLGQSSYEQYF. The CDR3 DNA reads TGTGCCTGGAGCCTCGGACAAAGCTCCTACGAGCAGTACTTC.

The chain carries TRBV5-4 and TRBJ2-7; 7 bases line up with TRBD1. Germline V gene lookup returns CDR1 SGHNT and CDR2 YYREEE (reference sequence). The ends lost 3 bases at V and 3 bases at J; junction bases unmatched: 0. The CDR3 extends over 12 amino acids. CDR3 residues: CASSWDSYEQYF. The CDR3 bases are TGTGCCAGCAGCTGGGACAGCTACGAGCAGTACTTC.

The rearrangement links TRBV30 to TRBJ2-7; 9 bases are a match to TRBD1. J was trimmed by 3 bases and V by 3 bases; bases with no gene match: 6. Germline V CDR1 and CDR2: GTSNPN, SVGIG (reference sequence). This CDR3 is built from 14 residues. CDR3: CAWRTPGQGYEQYF. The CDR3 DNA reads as TGTGCCTGGAGAACTCCGGGACAGGGCTACGAGCAGTACTTC.

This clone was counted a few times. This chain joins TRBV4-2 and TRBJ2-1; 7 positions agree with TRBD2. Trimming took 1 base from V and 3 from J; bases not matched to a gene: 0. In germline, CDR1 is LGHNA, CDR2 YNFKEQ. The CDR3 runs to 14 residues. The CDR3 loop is CASSQGGGYNEQFF. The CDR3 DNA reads TGTGCCAGCAGCCAAGGGGGGGGCTACAATGAGCAGTTCTTC.

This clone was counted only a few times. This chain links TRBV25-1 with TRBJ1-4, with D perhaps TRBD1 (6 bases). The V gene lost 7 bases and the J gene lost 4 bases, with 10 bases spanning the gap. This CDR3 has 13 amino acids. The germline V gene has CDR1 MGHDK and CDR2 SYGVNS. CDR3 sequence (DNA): TGTGCCAGCAACGACAGGATTAATGAAAAACTGTTTTTT. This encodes CASNDRINEKLFF. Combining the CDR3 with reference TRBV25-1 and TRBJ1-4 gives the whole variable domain EADIYQTPRYLVIGTGKKITLECSQTMGHDKMYWYQQDPGMELHLIHYSYGVNSTEKGDLSSESTVSRIRTEHFPLTLESARPSHTSQYLCASNDRINEKLFFGSGTQLSVL.

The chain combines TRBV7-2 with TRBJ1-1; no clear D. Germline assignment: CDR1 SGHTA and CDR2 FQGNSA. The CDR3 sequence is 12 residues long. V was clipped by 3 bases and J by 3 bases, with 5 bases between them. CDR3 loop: CASSFRYTEAFF. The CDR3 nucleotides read TGTGCCAGCAGCTTCAGGTACACTGAAGCTTTCTTT.

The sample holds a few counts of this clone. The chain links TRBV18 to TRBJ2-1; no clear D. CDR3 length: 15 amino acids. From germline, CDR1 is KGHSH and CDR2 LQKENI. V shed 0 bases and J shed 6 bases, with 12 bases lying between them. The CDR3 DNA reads TGTGCCAGCTCACCACCGAGGCAGAGGCCCAATGAGCAGTTCTTC. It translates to CASSPPRQRPNEQFF.

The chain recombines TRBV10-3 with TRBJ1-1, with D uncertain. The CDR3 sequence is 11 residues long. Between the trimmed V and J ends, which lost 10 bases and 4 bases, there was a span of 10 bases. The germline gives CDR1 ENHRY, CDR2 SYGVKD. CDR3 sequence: CATLGGTEAFF. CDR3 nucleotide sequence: TGTGCCACCCTTGGCGGCACTGAAGCTTTCTTT.

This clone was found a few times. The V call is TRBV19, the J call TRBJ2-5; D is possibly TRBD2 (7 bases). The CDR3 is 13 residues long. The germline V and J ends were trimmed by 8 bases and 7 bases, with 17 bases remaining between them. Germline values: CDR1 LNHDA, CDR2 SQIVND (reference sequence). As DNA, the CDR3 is TGTGCCAGTTCGGGGGGCCCCCGATGGACCCAGTACTTC. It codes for CASSGGPRWTQYF.

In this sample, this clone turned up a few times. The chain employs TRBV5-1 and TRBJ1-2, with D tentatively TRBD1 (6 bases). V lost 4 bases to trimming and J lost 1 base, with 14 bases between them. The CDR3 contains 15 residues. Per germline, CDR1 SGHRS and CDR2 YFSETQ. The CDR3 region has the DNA TGCGCCAGCAGCCTGACGAAGGGGGATAACTATGGCTACACCTTC. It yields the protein CASSLTKGDNYGYTF.

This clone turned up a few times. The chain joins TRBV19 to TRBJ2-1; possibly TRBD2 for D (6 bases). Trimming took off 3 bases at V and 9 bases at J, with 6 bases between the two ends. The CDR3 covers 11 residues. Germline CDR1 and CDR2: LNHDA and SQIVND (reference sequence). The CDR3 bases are TGTGCCAGTAGTATGGGGGGTGAGCAGTTCTTC. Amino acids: CASSMGGEQFF.

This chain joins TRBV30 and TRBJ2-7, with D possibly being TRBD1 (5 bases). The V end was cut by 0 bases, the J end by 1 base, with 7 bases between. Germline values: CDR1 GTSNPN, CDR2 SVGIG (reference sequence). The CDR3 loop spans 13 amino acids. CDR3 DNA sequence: TGTGCCTGGAGTGTTGACAGTTCCTACGAGCAGTACTTC. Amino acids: CAWSVDSSYEQYF.